The 27 T cell receptor beta chains below come from one sample, sequenced in a study of blood T cell repertoires in COVID-19 (dated by TCRdb to 2019 to 2021). The method was the immunoSEQ multiplex PCR assay. TCRdb mirrors the immuneACCESS table, restricted to in-frame sequences. Some clones are absent from its copies; in checked studies, under half trace to an unresolved V gene, and the reason for the others is unknown. The sample table contains about 260,000 clones; only one count was recorded for roughly 86% of them. Around 10% of the sample rests with the top ten. Sequenced: peripheral blood. The receptor source for this set is a middle-aged man who had recovered from COVID-19.

This chain uses TRBV9 with TRBJ2-1; 11 bases fit TRBD2. Germline V CDR1 and CDR2: SGDLS, YYNGEE. This CDR3 comprises 16 residues. The V gene end was trimmed by 3 bases and the J gene end by 6 bases; junction bases not matched to a gene: 8. DNA of the CDR3: TGTGCCAGCAGCGGGCATACTAGCGGGAGAGGCAATGAGCAGTTCTTC. This encodes CASSGHTSGRGNEQFF.

The sample holds a few counts of this clone. The chain uses TRBV10-3 and TRBJ2-7; a possible D gene is TRBD1 (6 bases). CDR1 is ENHRY, CDR2 SYGVKD, per germline. Trimming took off 2 bases at V and 1 base at J, with 18 bases between the two ends. CDR3 length: 17 amino acids. CDR3 protein: CAISEALTGNNSYEQYF. The CDR3 DNA follows: TGTGCCATCAGTGAGGCCCTCACAGGGAACAATTCCTACGAGCAGTACTTC.

This chain uses TRBV18 with TRBJ2-7; the match to TRBD2 covers 9 bases. The V segment lost 8 bases and the J segment 2 bases; nucleotides outside the gene matches: 10. This CDR3 has 15 amino acids. Germline assignment: CDR1 KGHSH and CDR2 LQKENI. CDR3 protein: CASRQLAGSTYEQYF. The DNA for the CDR3 is TGTGCCAGCCGCCAGCTAGCGGGGTCAACCTACGAGCAGTACTTC.

The V call is TRBV6-5, the J call TRBJ1-5; D is unresolved. CDR3 length equals 15 residues. Germline lookup yields CDR1 MNHEY and CDR2 SVGAGI. Deletions cut 6 bases from V and 3 bases from J, with 15 bases between. CDR3: CASRSGRIANQPQHF. In DNA form, the CDR3 reads TGTGCCAGCAGGAGTGGGAGGATTGCCAATCAGCCCCAGCATTTT.

The chain couples TRBV3-1 (or the pseudogene TRBV3-2) to TRBJ2-7; D is perhaps TRBD1 (6 bases). The CDR3 is 12 residues long. CDR1 and CDR2 (germline): LGHDT, YNNKEL (reference sequence). V dropped 3 bases and J dropped 7 bases, with 10 bases sitting between them. The CDR3 coding sequence is TGTGCCAGCAGCCACAGGGGCTTTGAGCAGTACTTC. It specifies CASSHRGFEQYF.

The chain is built from TRBV3-1 (or the pseudogene TRBV3-2) and TRBJ2-7, with 10 bases aligning to TRBD2. The germline V gene encodes CDR1 LGHDT and CDR2 YNNKEL (reference sequence). After removal of 4 bases from V and 2 bases from J, the junction contained 5 bases not matched to a gene. This CDR3 comprises 15 residues. The CDR3 sequence: CASSRQSGGAYEQYF. The CDR3 DNA is TGTGCCAGCAGCCGACAAAGCGGGGGGGCCTACGAGCAGTACTTC.

This clone appeared a few times. The chain links TRBV9 to TRBJ1-2, with 12 bases fitting TRBD1. The V gene end was trimmed by 4 bases and the J gene end by 6 bases; junction bases not matched to a gene: 10. The CDR3 sequence is 16 residues long. Germline CDR1 SGDLS, CDR2 YYNGEE. The CDR3 sequence: CASSPSGTGGRNGYTF. CDR3 DNA: TGTGCCAGCAGCCCCTCGGGGACAGGGGGCCGGAATGGCTACACCTTC.

This sequence joins TRBV2 and TRBJ1-5; TRBD1 matches 9 bases. The J segment lost 3 bases and the V segment lost 5 bases, leaving 5 bases of the junction unmatched. There are 15 residues in the CDR3. Germline CDR1 SNHLY, CDR2 FYNNEI. The CDR3 protein is CASSMGQGTNQPQHF. CDR3 DNA: TGTGCCAGCAGTATGGGACAGGGCACCAATCAGCCCCAGCATTTT.

In its sample, this clone was seen once. The rearrangement uses TRBV2 and TRBJ1-2; 9 positions match TRBD1. CDR1 is SNHLY and CDR2 is FYNNEI in the germline V gene. After removal of 7 bases from V and 6 bases from J, the junction contained 9 bases not matched to a gene. This CDR3 is 14 amino acids long. The CDR3 loop is CASTYQQGADGYTF. The CDR3 DNA is TGTGCCAGCACCTACCAACAGGGGGCTGATGGCTACACCTTC.

The chain recombines TRBV9 with TRBJ2-7; D unresolved. The CDR3 is 14 amino acids. V shed 0 bases and J shed 2 bases, with 9 bases lying between them. Germline V gene data show CDR1 as SGDLS and CDR2 as YYNGEE. The CDR3 DNA reads TGTGCCAGCAGCGTAGGGCAAGATCCCTACGAGCAGTACTTC. Its protein is CASSVGQDPYEQYF.

Concerning this clone itself: Compared with germline, one end of the junction differs, possibly owing to a read error. CDR3 DNA: TGCGCCACCTCGAATCCGACTAGCGGGACCTACAATAAGCAGTTCTTC. Its translation: CATSNPTSGTYNKQFF. The chain joins TRBV5-1 to TRBJ2-1; 11 bases match TRBD2. The CDR3 is 16 amino acids. CDR1 and CDR2 from the germline V gene are SGHRS and YFSETQ.

The chain links TRBV4-3 to TRBJ2-1, with D perhaps TRBD2 (6 bases). V lost 0 bases and J 1 base, leaving 10 bases between the germline ends. In germline, CDR1 is LGHNA, CDR2 YSLEER. The CDR3 totals 16 residues. CDR3 residues: CASSQDRGVSYNEQFF. The DNA for the CDR3 is TGCGCCAGCAGCCAAGATCGCGGGGTGTCCTACAATGAGCAGTTCTTC.

The V call is TRBV4-2, the J call TRBJ2-3; 11 nucleotides align to TRBD2. Germline CDR1 and CDR2: LGHNA and YNFKEQ. After removal of 0 bases from V and 3 bases from J, the junction contained 2 bases not matched to a gene. There are 16 residues in the CDR3. The CDR3 bases are TGTGCCAGCAGCCAAGAATGGACTAGCGGGACAGATACGCAGTATTTT. It yields the protein CASSQEWTSGTDTQYF.

V is TRBV23-1 and J is TRBJ2-3, with 7 positions matching TRBD2. TRBV23-1 counts as an open reading frame of uncertain function. The CDR3 length is 14 residues. V gave up 5 bases and J gave up 5 bases; unmatched junction bases: 7. The CDR3 region has the DNA TGCGCCAGCAGTGGCAGCGGGAAGAAAGATACGCAGTATTTT. Translating gives CASSGSGKKDTQYF.

The chain joins TRBV6-6 to TRBJ2-1, with TRBD2 identical over 10 bases. The CDR3 spans 16 residues. Germline V CDR1 and CDR2: MNHNY, SVGAGI (reference sequence). Germline trimming cut 7 bases from V and 4 bases from J; bases unmatched to any gene: 10. The CDR3 reads CASNPLAGGPYNEQFF. The CDR3 nucleotides read TGTGCCAGCAACCCATTAGCGGGAGGACCGTACAATGAGCAGTTCTTC.

This clone was recorded a few times. The genes are TRBV12-3 or TRBV12-4 and TRBJ1-2; TRBD1 aligns across 7 bases. The junction had 5 bases not matched to a gene; V was cut back by 6 bases and J by 4 bases. The CDR3 runs 13 residues. CDR3 residues: CASSSTGTYGYTF. DNA of the CDR3: TGTGCCAGCAGCTCGACAGGGACCTATGGCTACACCTTC.

The DNA for the CDR3 is TGTGCCAGCAGCCCCTACCCGGAGCTTTCAGATACGCAGTATTTT. Its protein product is CASSPYPELSDTQYF. This chain joins TRBV6-5 and TRBJ2-3; no clear D gene. This CDR3 is built from 15 residues. Trimming left V 6 bases short and J 4 bases short, with 17 bases between. Germline CDR1 reads MNHEY; CDR2 reads SVGAGI.

The chain combines TRBV3-1 (or the pseudogene TRBV3-2) with TRBJ2-1; the D gene is possibly TRBD2 (5 bases). Trimming removed 0 bases at V and 4 bases at J, with 22 bases between. The CDR3 runs to 19 residues. Per the germline V gene, CDR1 is LGHDT and CDR2 is YNNKEL (reference sequence). The CDR3 DNA sequence: TGTGCCAGCAGCCAAGATAGGGCTAGCAATCCTGTCGGGTACAATGAGCAGTTCTTC. This sequence encodes CASSQDRASNPVGYNEQFF.

The chain combines TRBV24-1 with TRBJ2-2; maybe TRBD2 (6 bases). The germline V gene has CDR1 KGHDR and CDR2 SFDVKD. This CDR3 region has 17 residues. Between the trimmed V and J ends, which lost 4 bases and 0 bases, there was a span of 14 bases. The CDR3 here is CATSDFKSGSNTGELFF. DNA of the CDR3: TGTGCCACCAGTGACTTTAAAAGCGGGTCGAACACCGGGGAGCTGTTTTTT.

V and J are TRBV6-5 and TRBJ2-1; TRBD1 might be the D (5 bases). Germline assignment: CDR1 MNHEY and CDR2 SVGAGI. The V end was cut by 6 bases, the J end by 2 bases, with 14 bases between. CDR3 length: 15 amino acids. The CDR3 DNA is TGTGCCAGCAGAGGTCCAGGGAACCCCTACAATGAGCAGTTCTTC. This codes for CASRGPGNPYNEQFF.

This clone came up a few times. The rearrangement links TRBV4-3 to TRBJ1-3; 8 bases are a match to TRBD1. J was trimmed by 8 bases and V by 4 bases; bases with no gene match: 10. The CDR3 totals 15 residues. Germline CDR1 is LGHNA and CDR2 is YSLEER. Here the CDR3 reads CASSRTGQAADTIYF. The CDR3 DNA follows: TGCGCCAGCAGCCGTACGGGACAGGCAGCCGACACCATATATTTT.

The sample holds a few counts of this clone. The chain joins TRBV11-3 to TRBJ2-5; D possibly corresponds to TRBD2 (7 bases). The germline V gene has CDR1 SGHNT and CDR2 YENEEA. The CDR3 has 15 amino acids. V was cut by 3 bases and J by 3 bases, with 14 bases left in between. The chain's CDR3 is CASSLGRGLEETQYF. The CDR3 nucleotides read TGTGCCAGCAGCTTGGGGCGGGGGCTCGAAGAGACCCAGTACTTC.

The chain couples TRBV18 to TRBJ2-1, with D unclear. Germline CDR1 reads KGHSH; CDR2 reads LQKENI. V was shortened by 3 bases and J by 8 bases, with 11 bases between the two germline ends. The CDR3 spans 13 residues. The CDR3 coding sequence is TGTGCCAGCTCACCCCCCAGTGCGGATGAGCAGTTCTTC. Translated: CASSPPSADEQFF.

This clone was counted many times. The chain couples TRBV19 to TRBJ2-1; TRBD1 is a possible D gene (6 bases). The V end lost 4 bases, the J end lost 5 bases, and 12 bases lay between the germline ends. From germline, CDR1 is LNHDA and CDR2 SQIVND (reference sequence). This CDR3 is built from 14 residues. The CDR3 DNA reads as TGTGCCAGTAGTACCCAAGGACAGAACAATGAGCAGTTCTTC. Its protein product is CASSTQGQNNEQFF. The whole variable domain, remainder taken from reference TRBV19 and TRBJ2-1, is DGGITQSPKYLFRKEGQNVTLSCEQNLNHDAMYWYRQDPGQGLRLIYYSQIVNDFQKGDIAEGYSVSREKKESFPLTVTSAQKNPTAFYLCASSTQGQNNEQFFGPGTRLTVL.

The chain employs TRBV6-5 and TRBJ2-7; TRBD1 aligns across 9 bases. V shed 0 bases, J shed 6 bases, and the junction held 6 bases outside the gene matches. This CDR3 region has 15 residues. From germline, CDR1 is MNHEY and CDR2 SVGAGI. The CDR3 sequence is CASSYSRDRAAEQYF. DNA for the CDR3: TGTGCCAGCAGTTACTCCCGGGACAGGGCCGCCGAGCAGTACTTC.

The chain has TRBV27 and TRBJ1-1; D remains unclear. The CDR3 runs 13 residues. V was pared by 3 bases and J by 7 bases, with 12 bases between. The germline gives CDR1 MNHEY, CDR2 SMNVEV (reference sequence). CDR3 nucleotides: TGTGCCAGCAGTTTCGCTTACTCCTTTGAAGCTTTCTTT. Amino acids: CASSFAYSFEAFF.

The chain employs TRBV18 and TRBJ2-5, with 10 bases lining up with TRBD2. CDR1 is KGHSH and CDR2 is LQKENI in the germline V gene. V was clipped by 6 bases and J by 12 bases; unmatched bases: 7. The CDR3 length is 12 residues. CDR3 nucleotides: TGTGCCAGCTCTCTCCGGAGCGGGAGGGAGTACTTC. This sequence encodes CASSLRSGREYF.